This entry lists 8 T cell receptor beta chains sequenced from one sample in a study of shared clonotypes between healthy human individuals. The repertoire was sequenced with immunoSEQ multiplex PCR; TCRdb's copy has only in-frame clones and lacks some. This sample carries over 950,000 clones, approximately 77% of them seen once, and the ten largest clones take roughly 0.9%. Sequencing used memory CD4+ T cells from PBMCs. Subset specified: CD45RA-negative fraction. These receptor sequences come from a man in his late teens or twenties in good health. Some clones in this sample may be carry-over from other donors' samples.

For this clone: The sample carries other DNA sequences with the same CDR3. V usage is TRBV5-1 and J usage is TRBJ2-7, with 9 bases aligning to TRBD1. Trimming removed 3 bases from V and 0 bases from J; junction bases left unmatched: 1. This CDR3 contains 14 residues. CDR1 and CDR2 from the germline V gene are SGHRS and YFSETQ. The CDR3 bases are TGCGCCAGCAGCTGGGGACAGGGCTCCTACGAGCAGTACTTC. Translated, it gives CASSWGQGSYEQYF.

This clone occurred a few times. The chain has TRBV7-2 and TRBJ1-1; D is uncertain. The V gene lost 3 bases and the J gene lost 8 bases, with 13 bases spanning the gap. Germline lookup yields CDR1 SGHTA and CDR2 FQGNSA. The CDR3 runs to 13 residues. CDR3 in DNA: TGTGCCAGCAGCTTTGGGTCGACGATCGAAGCTTTCTTT. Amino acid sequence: CASSFGSTIEAFF.

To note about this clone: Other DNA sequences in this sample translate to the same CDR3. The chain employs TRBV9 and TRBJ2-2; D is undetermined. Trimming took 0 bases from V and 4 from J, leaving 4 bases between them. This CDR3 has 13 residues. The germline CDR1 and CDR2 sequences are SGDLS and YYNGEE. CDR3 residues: CASSVVGTGELFF. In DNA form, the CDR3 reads TGTGCCAGCAGCGTAGTTGGCACCGGGGAGCTGTTTTTT.

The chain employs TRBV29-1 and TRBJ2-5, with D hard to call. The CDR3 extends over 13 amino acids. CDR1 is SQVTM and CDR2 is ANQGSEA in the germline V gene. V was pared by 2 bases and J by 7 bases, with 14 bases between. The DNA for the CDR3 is TGCAGCGTTGAATCTCCGTCCCTCGGGACCCAGTACTTC. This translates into CSVESPSLGTQYF.

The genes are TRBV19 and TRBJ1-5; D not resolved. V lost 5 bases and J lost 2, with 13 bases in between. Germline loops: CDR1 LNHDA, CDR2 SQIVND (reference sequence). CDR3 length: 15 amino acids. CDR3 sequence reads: CASSWRKGGNQPQHF. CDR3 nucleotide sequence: TGTGCCAGTAGTTGGAGGAAAGGAGGCAATCAGCCCCAGCATTTT. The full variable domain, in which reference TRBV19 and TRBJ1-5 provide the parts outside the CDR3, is DGGITQSPKYLFRKEGQNVTLSCEQNLNHDAMYWYRQDPGQGLRLIYYSQIVNDFQKGDIAEGYSVSREKKESFPLTVTSAQKNPTAFYLCASSWRKGGNQPQHFGDGTRLSIL.

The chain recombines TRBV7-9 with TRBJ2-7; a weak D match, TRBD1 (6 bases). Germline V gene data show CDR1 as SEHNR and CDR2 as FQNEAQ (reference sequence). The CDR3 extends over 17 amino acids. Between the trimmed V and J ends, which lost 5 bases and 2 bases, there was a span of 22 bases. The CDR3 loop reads CASSATDGTRRPYEQYF. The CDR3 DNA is TGTGCCAGCAGCGCGACAGACGGGACACGGAGGCCCTACGAGCAGTACTTC.

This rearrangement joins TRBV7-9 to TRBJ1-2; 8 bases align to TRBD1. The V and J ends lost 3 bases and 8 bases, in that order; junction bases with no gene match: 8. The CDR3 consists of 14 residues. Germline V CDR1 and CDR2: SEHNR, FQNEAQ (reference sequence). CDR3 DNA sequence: TGTGCCAGCAGCTTCCCAGGGGGCCGTCAAGGCTACACCTTC. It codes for CASSFPGGRQGYTF.

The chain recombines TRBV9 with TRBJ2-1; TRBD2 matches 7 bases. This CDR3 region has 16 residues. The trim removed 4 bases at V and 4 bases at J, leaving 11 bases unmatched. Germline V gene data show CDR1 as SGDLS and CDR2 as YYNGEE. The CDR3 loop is CASSPSPLAVYNEQFF. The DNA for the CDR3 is TGTGCCAGCAGCCCTAGCCCCCTAGCGGTATACAATGAGCAGTTCTTC.